Listed below are T cell receptor beta chains from one sample, sequenced in a study of blood T cell repertoires in COVID-19. Assay: immunoSEQ multiplex PCR; the TCRdb copy retains only in-frame clones and omits some. The data hold 200,000 to 250,000 clones, with around 90% observed a single time. What was sequenced was PBMCs or T cells enriched from blood (not recorded which). All receptors come from a man aged 25 to 40 who had been exposed to COVID-19. Both conserved end residues are part of each CDR3. Each record gives: V gene, J gene, D gene, clone size, CDR3 protein, CDR3 DNA. D genes are given only for firm matches. Not all rows give a size; the values are once, few, many and, for expanded clones, a class.

TRBV6-5	TRBJ1-1	TRBD1	.	CASSLGQGITAFF	TGTGCCAGCAGCCTCGGACAGGGGATCACAGCTTTCTTT
TRBV5-1	TRBJ2-7	.	few	CASSLGHTSYEQYF	TGCGCCAGCAGCTTGGGACATACCTCCTACGAGCAGTACTTC
TRBV30	TRBJ2-5	.	.	CAWSLLTGSETQYF	TGTGCCTGGAGCCTCCTAACAGGGAGCGAGACCCAGTACTTC
TRBV5-5	TRBJ2-5	TRBD2	.	CASSFLAGGMQETQYF	TGTGCCAGCAGCTTCCTAGCGGGGGGTATGCAAGAGACCCAGTACTTC
TRBV3-1/TRBV3-2	TRBJ1-5	.	.	CASSQGGGPLTNQPQHF	TGTGCCAGCAGCCAGGGGGGGGGACCGTTGACGAATCAGCCCCAGCATTTT
TRBV27	TRBJ1-2	.	once	CASSLGGASFYGYTF	TGTGCCAGCAGTTTAGGGGGGGCATCATTCTATGGCTACACCTTC
TRBV5-1	TRBJ1-2	TRBD1	.	CASSLSRGRMYF	TGCGCCAGCAGCTTGAGCAGGGGGAGGATGTACTTC
TRBV4-1	TRBJ1-6	TRBD1	.	CASSREGGQGKSPLHF	TGCGCCAGCAGCCGCGAAGGGGGACAGGGAAAGTCACCCCTCCACTTT
TRBV5-4	TRBJ1-2	.	.	CASSYRVDGYTF	TGTGCCAGCAGCTACAGGGTTGATGGCTACACCTTC
TRBV9	TRBJ1-5	.	.	CASSANAGDRQPQHF	TGTGCCAGCAGCGCCAACGCGGGGGATAGACAGCCCCAGCATTTT
TRBV13	TRBJ2-2	TRBD1	.	CASSPRTGTTGELFF	TGTGCCAGCAGCCCCCGGACAGGGACCACCGGGGAGCTGTTTTTT
TRBV13	TRBJ2-4	.	once	CASSLSTGQWENIQYF	TGTGCCAGCAGCTTATCGACAGGCCAATGGGAAAACATTCAGTACTTC
TRBV15	TRBJ2-2	.	.	CATSRAQGELFF	TGTGCCACCAGCAGAGCTCAGGGGGAGCTGTTTTTT
TRBV5-4	TRBJ2-5	TRBD2	.	CASLEGGKETQYF	TGTGCCAGCTTGGAGGGAGGGAAAGAGACCCAGTACTTC
TRBV25-1	TRBJ1-2	TRBD1	once	CASSEYGTGLRLGYTF	TGTGCCAGCAGTGAATACGGGACAGGGTTACGCCTGGGCTACACCTTC
TRBV2	TRBJ1-5	TRBD1	.	CASSIRGLSNQPQHF	TGTGCCAGCAGTATCAGGGGGCTGAGCAATCAGCCCCAGCATTTT
TRBV25-1	TRBJ2-1	.	.	CASSGSSYNEQFF	TGTGCCAGCAGTGGTTCGTCCTACAATGAGCAGTTCTTC
TRBV5-4	TRBJ2-7	.	.	CASSLWQGGGEQYF	TGTGCCAGCAGCTTGTGGCAGGGAGGTGGAGAGCAGTACTTC
TRBV19	TRBJ1-2	.	.	CASSIGLKMDGYTF	TGTGCCAGTAGTATAGGGCTGAAAATGGATGGCTACACCTTC
TRBV3-1/TRBV3-2	TRBJ2-3	TRBD2	.	CASSQLGTSGAYSPYF	TGTGCCAGCAGCCAATTGGGGACTAGCGGGGCTTACTCCCCGTATTTT
TRBV7-9	TRBJ1-2	.	few	CASSLENSDGYTF	TGTGCCAGCAGCTTAGAAAACAGTGATGGCTACACCTTC
TRBV4-1	TRBJ2-1	.	few	CASSQFAVDEQFF	TGCGCCAGCAGCCAATTTGCAGTTGATGAGCAGTTCTTC
TRBV4-2	TRBJ2-5	TRBD2	.	CASSPTSKGGSYQETQYF	TGTGCCAGCAGCCCCACCTCAAAAGGCGGGAGTTACCAAGAGACCCAGTACTTC
TRBV20-1	TRBJ2-3	TRBD1	.	CSASITGDRDPTPSTDTQYF	TGCAGTGCTAGTATAACAGGCGACAGGGACCCAACTCCTAGCACAGATACGCAGTATTTT
TRBV29-1	TRBJ2-7	TRBD1	.	CSVGTVLTGEQYF	TGCAGCGTGGGGACAGTTCTAACAGGCGAGCAGTACTTC
TRBV6-2/TRBV6-3	TRBJ2-3	TRBD1	.	CASSYGQGSTDTQYF	TGTGCCAGCAGTTACGGACAGGGCTCCACAGATACGCAGTATTTT
TRBV7-2	TRBJ2-7	.	.	CASSFPGDRTYEQYF	TGTGCCAGCAGCTTCCCGGGGGACAGAACCTACGAGCAGTACTTC
TRBV9	TRBJ1-2	.	.	CASSDSQGLGHYGYTF	TGTGCCAGCAGCGACTCCCAGGGGCTAGGGCACTATGGCTACACCTTC
TRBV3-1/TRBV3-2	TRBJ1-3	.	.	CASSQVPVGTVGGDTIYF	TGTGCCAGCAGCCAAGTGCCGGTTGGGACTGTGGGGGGGGACACCATATATTTT
TRBV12-5	TRBJ2-2	.	once	CASGFRERETGELFF	TGTGCTAGTGGTTTCAGGGAACGGGAGACCGGGGAGCTGTTTTTT
TRBV10-3	TRBJ2-2	TRBD2	.	CAISESGTRLTGELFF	TGTGCCATCAGTGAGTCAGGGACTAGACTAACCGGGGAGCTGTTTTTT
TRBV18	TRBJ1-2	.	.	CASSLTGDGYTF	TGTGCCAGCTCATTGACGGGAGATGGCTACACCTTC
TRBV7-9	TRBJ2-5	TRBD1	.	CASSWTGTHQETQYF	TGTGCCAGCAGTTGGACAGGGACCCACCAAGAGACCCAGTACTTC
TRBV27	TRBJ1-4	.	.	CASSLWPPEKLFF	TGTGCCAGCAGTTTATGGCCCCCGGAAAAACTGTTTTTT
TRBV27	TRBJ2-7	TRBD1	.	CASSFGTGSYYEQYF	TGTGCCAGCAGTTTTGGGACAGGGAGCTACTACGAGCAGTACTTC
TRBV9	TRBJ2-7	.	.	CASSVEPSRSYEQYF	TGTGCCAGCAGCGTAGAACCATCCCGGTCCTACGAGCAGTACTTC
TRBV10-1	TRBJ2-1	TRBD2	.	CASSESTTSGGPYNEQFF	TGCGCCAGCAGTGAGTCGACAACCAGCGGGGGCCCATACAATGAGCAGTTCTTC
TRBV11-2	TRBJ2-2	TRBD2	once	CASSELALNTGELFF	TGTGCCAGCAGTGAACTAGCGCTAAACACCGGGGAGCTGTTTTTT
TRBV30	TRBJ2-7	.	.	CAWSRGRYEQYF	TGTGCCTGGAGCCGGGGGAGATACGAGCAGTACTTC
TRBV29-1	TRBJ1-1	TRBD1	.	CSVGQGADTEAFF	TGCAGCGTTGGACAGGGGGCGGACACTGAAGCTTTCTTT
TRBV10-1	TRBJ1-1	TRBD1	.	CASSVTGVDTEAFF	TGCGCCAGCAGTGTAACAGGGGTGGACACTGAAGCTTTCTTT
TRBV19	TRBJ1-1	.	.	CASSIAGSEAFF	TGTGCCAGTAGTATAGCAGGGTCTGAAGCTTTCTTT
TRBV7-6	TRBJ1-1	.	.	CASSPPSRGGLGVHTEAFF	TGTGCCAGCAGCCCCCCCTCTCGTGGAGGGCTGGGTGTCCACACTGAAGCTTTCTTT
TRBV4-1	TRBJ1-1	.	.	CASSQGPRGTEAFF	TGCGCCAGCAGCCAAGGGCCACGGGGAACTGAAGCTTTCTTT
TRBV9	TRBJ1-6	TRBD1	.	CASSVGQETSPLHF	TGTGCCAGCAGCGTGGGACAGGAGACTTCACCCCTCCACTTT
TRBV7-8	TRBJ2-1	TRBD2	.	CASSQGLAGGVTYNEQFF	TGTGCCAGCAGCCAAGGACTAGCGGGGGGGGTTACCTACAATGAGCAGTTCTTC
TRBV7-6	TRBJ2-3	.	.	CASSFGGAGTDTQYF	TGTGCCAGCAGCTTTGGGGGGGCAGGCACAGATACGCAGTATTTT
TRBV4-3	TRBJ1-2	.	few	CASSQAGGSYGYTF	TGCGCCAGCAGCCAAGCTGGCGGATCTTATGGCTACACCTTC
TRBV19	TRBJ1-6	.	once	CASSIRGGSYNSPLHF	TGTGCCAGTAGTATCCGAGGAGGCTCCTATAATTCACCCCTCCACTTT
TRBV18	TRBJ1-1	TRBD1	once	CASSPPTTGGGTEAFF	TGTGCCAGCTCACCACCCACGACAGGGGGAGGCACTGAAGCTTTCTTT
TRBV5-5	TRBJ1-3	.	.	CASRQAAGAPGNTIYF	TGTGCCAGCAGACAAGCCGCAGGGGCGCCTGGAAACACCATATATTTT
TRBV7-2	TRBJ1-2	.	.	CASPSRSTYVKGYTF	TGTGCCAGCCCATCGCGGTCGACCTATGTCAAGGGCTACACCTTC
TRBV24-1	TRBJ1-5	TRBD1	.	CATRKDRVSNQPQHF	TGTGCCACCAGAAAAGACAGGGTTAGCAATCAGCCCCAGCATTTT
TRBV6-2/TRBV6-3	TRBJ1-5	TRBD1	.	CASSTLQGSGQPQHF	TGTGCCAGCAGTACCCTACAGGGGTCGGGTCAGCCCCAGCATTTT
TRBV5-5	TRBJ1-2	.	.	CASSLRGHHGYTF	TGTGCCAGCAGCTTGAGAGGACACCATGGCTACACCTTC
TRBV9	TRBJ2-7	TRBD2	.	CASSVAASGGTYEQYF	TGTGCCAGCAGCGTAGCCGCTAGCGGGGGAACCTACGAGCAGTACTTC
TRBV9	TRBJ2-2	.	.	CASSVDIGGTGELFF	TGTGCCAGCAGCGTAGACATAGGGGGTACCGGGGAGCTGTTTTTT